The source of this T cell receptor beta chain is a study of patients and donors after allogeneic stem cell transplantation. TCRdb analysed the RT-PCR reads with MiXCR anew, one entry per CDR3 protein. The sample contains 30,000 to 40,000 distinct CDR3 sequences, roughly a third of which appear only once. The clonotype was recovered from a human donor who was either an allogeneic HSCT recipient or a stem cell or donor lymphocyte infusion donor (not recorded which). It is not recorded whose cells these are; they may come from a transplant donor. Material: blood, either unsorted or a sorted T cell fraction (not recorded which).

The CDR3 coding sequence is TGCAGCGTTGAAGACCCTAAGAGGCGGCAGGAAGCTTTCTTT. This gives the protein CSVEDPKRRQEAFF. J is TRBJ1-1 and V is TRBV29-1; D is unresolved. The germline V gene has CDR1 SQVTM and CDR2 ANQGSEA. This CDR3 has 14 amino acids. With 0 bases removed from V and 8 bases from J, the gap between germline ends came to 16 bases.